Below are 29 T cell receptor beta chains sequenced from a single sample in a study of CD8 T cells in Susac syndrome. The RNA, about 0.45 to 1 ug, was put through reverse transcription using random hexamers. MiXCR was run by TCRdb on the immunoSEQ multiplex PCR reads, yielding one entry per CDR3 protein. This table holds roughly 190,000 distinct CDR3 sequences, nearly 97% found once. The sample consisted of CD4+ T cells from PBMCs. The source is a human donor with Susac syndrome.

This sequence joins TRBV4-2 and TRBJ1-1; no clear D. V lost 0 bases, J lost 6 bases, and 8 bases lay in between. The CDR3 is 13 residues long. Germline CDR1 LGHNA, CDR2 YNFKEQ. The CDR3 here is CASSQDQRPEAFF. CDR3 nucleotide sequence: TGTGCCAGCAGCCAAGATCAGAGACCTGAAGCTTTCTTT.

This chain links TRBV29-1 with TRBJ1-2; 8 bases fit TRBD1. The CDR3 sequence is 12 residues long. The germline gives CDR1 SQVTM, CDR2 ANQGSEA. The junction had 2 bases not matched to a gene; V was cut back by 3 bases and J by 5 bases. CDR3 protein: CSVERTGYGYTF. The CDR3 DNA is TGCAGCGTTGAGCGGACAGGGTATGGCTACACCTTC.

J is TRBJ1-1 and V is TRBV12-3 or TRBV12-4, with D maybe TRBD1 (6 bases). Deletions cut 2 bases from V and 1 base from J, with 11 bases between. The CDR3 runs 15 residues. CDR3 sequence: CASSLNGGGNTEAFF. CDR3 sequence (DNA): TGTGCCAGCAGTTTAAACGGGGGCGGGAACACTGAAGCTTTCTTT.

The chain links TRBV6-2 or TRBV6-3 to TRBJ1-2; a possible D gene is TRBD1 (6 bases). Germline assignment: CDR1 MNHEY and CDR2 SVGEGT. V lost 7 bases and J lost 0, with 12 bases in between. This CDR3 spans 14 amino acids. Written as DNA, the CDR3 is TGTGCCAGCACCACAGGGTCGACTAACTATGGCTACACCTTC. As protein: CASTTGSTNYGYTF.

The V call is TRBV15, the J call TRBJ1-2; D remains unclear. The CDR3 extends over 11 amino acids. Germline loops: CDR1 LNHNV, CDR2 YYDKDF (reference sequence). V was trimmed by 5 bases and J by 7 bases, leaving 8 bases between them. CDR3 region: CATSGDGGYTF. Here the CDR3 DNA reads TGTGCCACCAGCGGCGATGGTGGCTACACCTTC.

The chain carries TRBV5-4 and TRBJ1-1; no reliable D call. The CDR3 is 13 residues long. Trimming removed 4 bases from V and 0 bases from J, with 7 bases in between. Germline CDR1 reads SGHNT; CDR2 reads YYREEE (reference sequence). This chain's CDR3 is CASSPEMNTEAFF. The DNA of the CDR3 is TGTGCCAGCAGCCCCGAGATGAACACTGAAGCTTTCTTT.

The chain carries TRBV19 and TRBJ2-1, with D hard to call. V was cut by 4 bases and J by 0 bases, with 1 base left in between. CDR3 size: 12 residues. CDR1 is LNHDA and CDR2 is SQIVND in the germline V gene (reference sequence). The DNA of the CDR3 is TGTGCCAGTAGTAACTCCTACAATGAGCAGTTCTTC. As protein: CASSNSYNEQFF. Combining the CDR3 with reference TRBV19 and TRBJ2-1 gives the whole variable domain DGGITQSPKYLFRKEGQNVTLSCEQNLNHDAMYWYRQDPGQGLRLIYYSQIVNDFQKGDIAEGYSVSREKKESFPLTVTSAQKNPTAFYLCASSNSYNEQFFGPGTRLTVL.

The rearrangement joins TRBV29-1 to TRBJ2-2; TRBD1 aligns across 7 bases. V gave up 4 bases and J gave up 4 bases; unmatched junction bases: 3. This CDR3 region has 13 residues. From germline, CDR1 is SQVTM and CDR2 ANQGSEA. The CDR3 is CSVAQGSTGELFF. The CDR3 region has the DNA TGCAGCGTTGCACAGGGGAGCACCGGGGAGCTGTTTTTT.

V gene TRBV9 combines with J gene TRBJ2-3, with D perhaps TRBD2 (6 bases). V dropped 0 bases and J dropped 3 bases, with 11 bases sitting between them. The length of the CDR3 is 15 residues. CDR1 is SGDLS, CDR2 YYNGEE, per germline. This chain's CDR3 is CASSVATGDTDTQYF. The CDR3 DNA is TGTGCCAGCAGCGTAGCTACGGGGGATACAGATACGCAGTATTTT.

The chain joins TRBV6-5 to TRBJ2-2; possible D gene TRBD1, 6 bases. Germline V CDR1 and CDR2: MNHEY, SVGAGI. The length of the CDR3 is 17 residues. The V gene lost 2 bases and the J gene lost 2 bases, with 15 bases spanning the gap. CDR3 amino acids: CASSYHRDTHNTGELFF. CDR3 bases: TGTGCCAGCAGTTACCACCGGGACACTCATAACACCGGGGAGCTGTTTTTT.

The rearrangement links TRBV27 to TRBJ1-5; 9 bases are shared with TRBD1. V trimming: 8 bases; J trimming: 4 bases; junction bases outside the gene matches: 9. CDR1 and CDR2 (germline): MNHEY, SMNVEV (reference sequence). The CDR3 loop spans 15 amino acids. CDR3 bases: TGTGCCAGCGCTAGGACAGGGGATAGGAATCAGCCCCAGCATTTT. It encodes CASARTGDRNQPQHF.

The chain carries TRBV27 and TRBJ2-3, with D unclear. The CDR3 is made up of 16 amino acids. V dropped 4 bases and J dropped 1 base, with 15 bases sitting between them. Germline lookup yields CDR1 MNHEY and CDR2 SMNVEV (reference sequence). In DNA, the CDR3 is TGTGCCAGCAGTTCTCCGGCCGGCGCAGGCACAGATACGCAGTATTTT. Protein sequence: CASSSPAGAGTDTQYF.

The rearrangement links TRBV14 to TRBJ2-7, with TRBD1 matching 8 bases. Germline-derived CDR1 and CDR2 are SGHDN and FVKESK. Trimming at V came to 4 bases and at J to 2 bases, leaving 7 bases not matched to a gene. CDR3 length: 15 amino acids. Here the CDR3 DNA reads TGTGCCAGCAGCCCATATAGGACAGGGACCTACGAGCAGTACTTC. Protein: CASSPYRTGTYEQYF.

The rearrangement links TRBV4-1 to TRBJ2-3; no firm D call. V was clipped by 0 bases and J by 1 base, with 5 bases between them. The CDR3 length is 14 residues. In germline, CDR1 is MGHRA, CDR2 YSYEKL. The CDR3 here is CASSQDFGTDTQYF. The DNA of the CDR3 is TGCGCCAGCAGCCAAGATTTCGGCACAGATACGCAGTATTTT.

V is TRBV20-1 and J is TRBJ2-2; a possible D gene is TRBD2 (5 bases). The V end was cut by 0 bases, the J end by 4 bases, with 15 bases between. Germline values: CDR1 DFQATT, CDR2 SNEGSKA (reference sequence). This CDR3 contains 16 residues. The CDR3 nucleotides read TGCAGTGCTAGAGATTTGGGCGGGCAGACCACCGGGGAGCTGTTTTTT. Its protein is CSARDLGGQTTGELFF.

The rearrangement links TRBV6-5 to TRBJ2-5; 13 bases map to TRBD2. With V trimmed by 7 bases and J by 5 bases, 4 bases remained unmatched. The germline CDR1 and CDR2 sequences are MNHEY and SVGAGI. The CDR3 length is 14 residues. In DNA form, the CDR3 reads TGTGCCAGCACCCGGACTAGCGGGGGTGAGACCCAGTACTTC. It is translated as CASTRTSGGETQYF.

This chain uses TRBV27 with TRBJ2-1, with D uncertain. Between the trimmed V and J ends, which lost 1 base and 7 bases, there was a span of 11 bases. The CDR3 spans 14 residues. CDR1 is MNHEY, CDR2 SMNVEV, per germline (reference sequence). This CDR3 is CASSLYLGRNEQFF. The CDR3, as DNA: TGTGCCAGCAGTTTATACCTGGGTAGGAATGAGCAGTTCTTC.

The chain links TRBV15 to TRBJ1-1; D is uncertain. The CDR3 totals 13 residues. The V gene lost 1 base and the J gene lost 1 base, with 4 bases spanning the gap. Germline V gene sequence: CDR1 LNHNV, CDR2 YYDKDF (reference sequence). The CDR3 coding sequence is TGTGCCACCAGCAGAGTCACGAACACTGAAGCTTTCTTT. Amino acid sequence: CATSRVTNTEAFF.

The chain couples TRBV5-1 to TRBJ2-5; TRBD2 might be the D (5 bases). This CDR3 is 14 amino acids long. Between the trimmed V and J ends, which lost 4 bases and 1 base, there was a span of 11 bases. The germline CDR1 and CDR2 sequences are SGHRS and YFSETQ. The CDR3: CASSTDGIQETQYF. CDR3 coding DNA: TGCGCCAGCAGCACGGACGGGATCCAAGAGACCCAGTACTTC. Using reference TRBV5-1 and TRBJ2-5 for the parts outside the CDR3, the full variable domain is KAGVTQTPRYLIKTRGQQVTLSCSPISGHRSVSWYQQTPGQGLQFLFEYFSETQRNKGNFPGRFSGRQFSNSRSEMNVSTLELGDSALYLCASSTDGIQETQYFGPGTRLLVL.

The rearrangement links TRBV6-6 to TRBJ1-2, with a weak D call TRBD1 (5 bases). This CDR3 is built from 15 residues. The V and J ends lost 0 bases and 3 bases respectively, with 11 bases between them. Germline CDR1 reads MNHNY; CDR2 reads SVGAGI (reference sequence). CDR3 nucleotide sequence: TGTGCCAGCAGTTACTCGACGGGGGTCGACTATGGCTACACCTTC. This encodes CASSYSTGVDYGYTF.

This chain connects TRBV9 to TRBJ2-5, with D uncertain. The CDR3 covers 13 residues. In germline, CDR1 is SGDLS, CDR2 YYNGEE. Trimming left V 3 bases short and J 5 bases short, with 11 bases between. The DNA for the CDR3 is TGTGCCAGCAGCGGTGGGTTGTGGGAGACCCAGTACTTC. Protein sequence: CASSGGLWETQYF.

The chain carries TRBV7-2 and TRBJ1-2; D gene unclear. Germline V gene sequence: CDR1 SGHTA, CDR2 FQGNSA. V dropped 5 bases and J dropped 2 bases, with 12 bases sitting between them. This CDR3 is built from 14 residues. CDR3 sequence: CASSRETPNYGYTF. The CDR3 region has the DNA TGTGCCAGCAGCCGAGAGACACCGAACTATGGCTACACCTTC.

The chain has TRBV20-1 and TRBJ2-1; D perhaps matches TRBD2 (5 bases). The CDR3 spans 15 residues. The V gene's germline CDR1 is DFQATT and CDR2 SNEGSKA (reference sequence). The germline V and J ends were trimmed by 0 bases and 6 bases, with 15 bases remaining between them. In DNA form, the CDR3 reads TGCAGTGCTAGAGATCCGGGTAGCGCTCCCAATGAGCAGTTCTTC. Translated, it gives CSARDPGSAPNEQFF.

The V gene is TRBV29-1, the J gene TRBJ2-7; maybe TRBD2 (6 bases). CDR1 and CDR2 from the germline V gene are SQVTM and ANQGSEA. This CDR3 has 13 amino acids. V lost 5 bases, J lost 4 bases, and 15 bases lay in between. The CDR3 spells CSVSQAGGYEQYF. CDR3 sequence (DNA): TGCAGCGTTTCCCAAGCGGGCGGTTACGAGCAGTACTTC.

This chain joins TRBV2 and TRBJ1-2; 7 nucleotides line up with TRBD1. V shed 4 bases, J shed 7 bases, and the junction held 6 bases outside the gene matches. This CDR3 is 13 amino acids long. The V gene's germline CDR1 is SNHLY and CDR2 FYNNEI. CDR3 region: CASSVGTEPGYTF. CDR3 coding DNA: TGTGCCAGCAGTGTGGGGACAGAACCTGGCTACACCTTC.

CDR3 sequence reads: CASSIQGVPNTEAFF. CDR3 nucleotide sequence: TGTGCCAGTAGTATCCAGGGGGTCCCGAACACTGAAGCTTTCTTT. V usage is TRBV19 and J usage is TRBJ1-1; 7 nucleotides line up with TRBD1. The germline V gene encodes CDR1 LNHDA and CDR2 SQIVND (reference sequence). Trimming cost V 3 bases and J 1 base; bases outside gene matches: 5. The CDR3 length is 15 residues.

The chain uses TRBV30 and TRBJ1-5, with 9 bases that match TRBD1. The V and J ends lost 3 bases and 4 bases, in that order; junction bases with no gene match: 1. Germline assignment: CDR1 GTSNPN and CDR2 SVGIG (reference sequence). This CDR3 comprises 13 residues. CDR3 amino acids: CAWSDRGNQPQHF. DNA for the CDR3: TGTGCCTGGAGCGACAGGGGGAATCAGCCCCAGCATTTT.

This chain joins TRBV28 and TRBJ2-2; no definite D call. CDR1 MDHEN and CDR2 SYDVKM come from the germline V gene. Trimming shortened V by 10 bases and J by 5 bases, and 11 bases separated the two germline ends. The CDR3 loop spans 12 amino acids. The CDR3, as DNA: TGTGCCACCCAAACTCCTACCGGGGAGCTGTTTTTT. This gives the protein CATQTPTGELFF.

A single count supports this clonotype. The chain carries TRBV4-3 and TRBJ2-1; 8 bases fit TRBD2. The CDR3 contains 18 residues. The V and J ends lost 0 bases and 4 bases, in that order; junction bases with no gene match: 11. Germline values: CDR1 LGHNA, CDR2 YSLEER. CDR3 DNA sequence: TGCGCCAGCAGCCAAGATTGGGGTCGGGGGGGACTGTACAATGAGCAGTTCTTC. Its protein is CASSQDWGRGGLYNEQFF.